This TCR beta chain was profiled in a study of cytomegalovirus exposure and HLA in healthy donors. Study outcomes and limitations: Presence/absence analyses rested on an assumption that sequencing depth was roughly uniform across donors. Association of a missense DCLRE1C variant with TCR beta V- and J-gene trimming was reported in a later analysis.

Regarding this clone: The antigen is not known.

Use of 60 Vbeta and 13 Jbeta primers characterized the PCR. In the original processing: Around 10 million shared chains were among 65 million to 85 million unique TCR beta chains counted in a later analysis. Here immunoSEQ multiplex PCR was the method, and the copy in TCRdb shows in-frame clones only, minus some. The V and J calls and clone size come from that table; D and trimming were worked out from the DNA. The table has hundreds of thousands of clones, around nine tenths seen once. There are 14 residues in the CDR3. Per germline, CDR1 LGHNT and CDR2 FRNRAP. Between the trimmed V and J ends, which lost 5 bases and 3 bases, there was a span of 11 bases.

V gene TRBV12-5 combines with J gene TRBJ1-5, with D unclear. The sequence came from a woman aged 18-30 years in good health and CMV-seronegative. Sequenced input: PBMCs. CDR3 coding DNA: TGTGCTAGTGGTCCTGGGGAGGCCAATCAGCCCCAGCATTTT. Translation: CASGPGEANQPQHF.